This TCR beta chain was profiled in a study of Ad26.COV2.S vaccination and SARS-CoV-2 variants. Study-level background: Participants got Ad26.COV2.S intramuscularly, once or twice 56 days apart.

Trimming took off 4 bases at V and 2 bases at J, with 9 bases between the two ends. Germline lookup yields CDR1 MGHDK and CDR2 SYGVNS. The CDR3 consists of 15 residues. TCRdb's copy holds only in-frame clones and misses some; the assay was immunoSEQ multiplex PCR. This table has hundreds of thousands of clones, around 88% appearing once. Study findings and constraints: Relative to placebo recipients, vaccine recipients exhibited elevated spike-specific TCR breadth. The TCR breadth and depth analyses may have produced an underestimate of total T cell responses.

In the case of this clone: Antigen unknown.

Indicated treatment: over 15 received Ad26.COV2.S at low or high dose, single or two shots; about five received placebo; per-sample allocation not given. The samples were gathered on day 63 after the first injection of vaccine or placebo. This clonotype originated in a person between 18 and 65 years old who received the Ad26.COV2.S COVID-19 vaccine or a placebo. V and J are TRBV25-1 and TRBJ2-6, with D tentatively TRBD1 or TRBD2 (5 bases each). The material sequenced was peripheral blood, taken in a trial of Ad26.COV2.S vaccine versus placebo. CDR3 sequence reads: CASSGRDPGANVLTF. The CDR3 coding sequence is TGTGCCAGCAGTGGCAGGGACCCTGGGGCCAACGTCCTGACTTTC.